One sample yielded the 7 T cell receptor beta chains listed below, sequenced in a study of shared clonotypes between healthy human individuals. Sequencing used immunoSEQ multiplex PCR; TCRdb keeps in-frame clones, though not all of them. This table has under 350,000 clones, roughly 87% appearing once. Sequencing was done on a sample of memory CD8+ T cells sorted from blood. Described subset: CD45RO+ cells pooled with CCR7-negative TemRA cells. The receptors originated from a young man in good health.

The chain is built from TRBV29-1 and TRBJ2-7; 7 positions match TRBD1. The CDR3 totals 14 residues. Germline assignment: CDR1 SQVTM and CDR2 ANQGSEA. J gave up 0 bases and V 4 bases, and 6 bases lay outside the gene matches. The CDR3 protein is CSVVPGTDSYEQYF. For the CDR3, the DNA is TGCAGCGTTGTCCCCGGGACAGACTCCTACGAGCAGTACTTC.

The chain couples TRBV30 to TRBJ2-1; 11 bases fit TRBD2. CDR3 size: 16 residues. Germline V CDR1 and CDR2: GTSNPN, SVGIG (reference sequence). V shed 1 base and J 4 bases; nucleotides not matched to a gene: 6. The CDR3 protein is CAWSGHTSGSYNEQFF. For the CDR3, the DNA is TGTGCCTGGAGTGGACACACTAGCGGGAGTTACAATGAGCAGTTCTTC.

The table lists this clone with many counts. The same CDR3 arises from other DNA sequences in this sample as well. CDR3 region: CASSVGTDYGYTF. The CDR3 nucleotides are TGTGCCAGCAGCGTTGGGACAGACTATGGCTACACCTTC. The V gene is TRBV9, the J gene TRBJ1-2; 7 positions match TRBD1. V gave up 2 bases and J gave up 3 bases; unmatched junction bases: 1. This CDR3 is 13 amino acids long. CDR1 SGDLS and CDR2 YYNGEE come from the germline V gene.

CDR3 in amino acids: CASSWRVGETQYF. Here the CDR3 DNA reads TGCGCCAGCAGCTGGAGGGTGGGCGAGACCCAGTACTTC. The rearrangement joins TRBV4-1 to TRBJ2-5; TRBD2 is a possible D gene (6 bases). Germline V gene lookup returns CDR1 MGHRA and CDR2 YSYEKL. V dropped 5 bases and J dropped 5 bases, with 12 bases sitting between them. CDR3 length: 13 amino acids.

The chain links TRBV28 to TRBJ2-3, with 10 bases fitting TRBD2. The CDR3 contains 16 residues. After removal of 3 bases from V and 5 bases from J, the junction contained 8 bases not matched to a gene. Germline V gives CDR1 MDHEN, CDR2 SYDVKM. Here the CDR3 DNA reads TGTGCCAGCAGTTTCCCCCTAGCGGGGGATGGAGATACGCAGTATTTT. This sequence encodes CASSFPLAGDGDTQYF.

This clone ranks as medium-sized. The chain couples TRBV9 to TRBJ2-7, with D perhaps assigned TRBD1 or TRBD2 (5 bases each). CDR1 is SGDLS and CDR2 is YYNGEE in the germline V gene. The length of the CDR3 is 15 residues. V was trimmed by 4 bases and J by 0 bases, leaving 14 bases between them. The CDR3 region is CASSYDGTGSYEQYF. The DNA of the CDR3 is TGTGCCAGCAGCTACGATGGGACGGGCTCCTACGAGCAGTACTTC.

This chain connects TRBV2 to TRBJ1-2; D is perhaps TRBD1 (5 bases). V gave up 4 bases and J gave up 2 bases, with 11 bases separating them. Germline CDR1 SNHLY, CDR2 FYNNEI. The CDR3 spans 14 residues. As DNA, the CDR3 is TGTGCCAGCAGTGGTCGGGGCAGGAACTATGGCTACACCTTC. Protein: CASSGRGRNYGYTF.